Below are 17 T cell receptor beta chains sequenced from a single sample in a study of T cell changes during pregnancy in multiple sclerosis. The data were produced by immunoSEQ multiplex PCR, yet TCRdb's version contains in-frame clones alone and is incomplete. The sample has some 80,000 clones; roughly 94% are singletons. The source was CD4+ T cells from peripheral blood mononuclear cells, collected after pregnancy. The receptors derive from a female donor with multiple sclerosis, enrolled in a pregnancy study.

This sequence joins TRBV14 and TRBJ2-5; D gene uncertain. The CDR3 covers 12 residues. With 2 bases removed from V and 7 bases from J, the gap between germline ends came to 8 bases. Germline assignment: CDR1 SGHDN and CDR2 FVKESK. DNA of the CDR3: TGTGCCAGCAGCCAACAACCGGGGACCCAGTACTTC. This codes for CASSQQPGTQYF. Variable domain in full (rest from reference TRBV14 and TRBJ2-5): EAGVTQFPSHSVIEKGQTVTLRCDPISGHDNLYWYRRVMGKEIKFLLHFVKESKQDESGMPNNRFLAERTGGTYSTLKVQPAELEDSGVYFCASSQQPGTQYFGPGTRLLVL.

The CDR3 sequence is CASSLFSSGRSEQFF. The CDR3 DNA follows: TGTGCCAGCAGTTTATTTTCTAGCGGGAGGTCTGAGCAGTTCTTC. This rearrangement joins TRBV28 to TRBJ2-1, with 11 bases identical to TRBD2. Trimming cost V 1 base and J 9 bases; bases outside gene matches: 5. CDR1 and CDR2 (germline): MDHEN, SYDVKM. The CDR3 is 15 residues long.

This clone showed up just once. The CDR3 nucleotides are TGTGCCAGCAGCGAAGGCTCGGGTTCCTACAATGAGCAGTTCTTC. Its translation: CASSEGSGSYNEQFF. This chain uses TRBV7-9 with TRBJ2-1; D uncertain. This CDR3 comprises 15 residues. Germline assignment: CDR1 SEHNR and CDR2 FQNEAQ (reference sequence). V was pared by 5 bases and J by 1 base, with 12 bases between.

This clone showed up just once. The rearrangement joins TRBV4-1 to TRBJ1-2; D is undetermined. Trimming stripped 5 bases from V and 5 bases from J, with 6 bases between. This CDR3 comprises 11 residues. Germline V gives CDR1 MGHRA, CDR2 YSYEKL. CDR3 in amino acids: CASSSRYGYTF. The CDR3, as DNA: TGCGCCAGCAGCTCTAGATATGGCTACACCTTC.

The chain combines TRBV5-1 with TRBJ2-1; 8 nucleotides line up with TRBD1. This CDR3 is 13 amino acids long. Germline V lookup: CDR1 SGHRS, CDR2 YFSETQ. V lost 4 bases, J lost 7 bases, and 4 bases stayed unmatched. The CDR3 reads CASSTGQGNEQFF. DNA of the CDR3: TGCGCCAGCAGCACAGGACAGGGAAATGAGCAGTTCTTC.

The genes are TRBV29-1 and TRBJ2-5, with D possibly TRBD1 on 7 matching bases. The germline V and J ends were trimmed by 6 bases and 7 bases, with 15 bases remaining between them. CDR3 length: 12 amino acids. CDR1 is SQVTM, CDR2 ANQGSEA, per germline. The CDR3: CSVRQGLGTQYF. The CDR3 coding sequence is TGCAGCGTACGACAGGGACTCGGGACCCAGTACTTC.

This chain uses TRBV2 with TRBJ1-5; possibly TRBD1 for D (6 bases). The ends were cut back, 9 bases at V and 5 bases at J, with 17 bases in the middle. Germline V gene data show CDR1 as SNHLY and CDR2 as FYNNEI. The CDR3 has 14 amino acids. DNA for the CDR3: TGTGCCAGTAATTTACAGGGAACTTATCAGCCCCAGCATTTT. Its translation: CASNLQGTYQPQHF.

The gene calls are TRBV11-2 and TRBJ1-1; D gene uncertain. The CDR3 is 16 residues long. CDR1 and CDR2 from the germline V gene are SGHAT and FQNNGV. V lost 5 bases to trimming and J lost 0 bases, with 16 bases between them. This chain's CDR3 is CASSNEPRGMNTEAFF. CDR3 nucleotides: TGTGCCAGCAGCAATGAACCCCGGGGTATGAACACTGAAGCTTTCTTT.

This chain connects TRBV28 to TRBJ1-2; 12 bases map to TRBD1. Germline loops: CDR1 MDHEN, CDR2 SYDVKM. CDR3 length: 16 amino acids. V dropped 5 bases and J dropped 7; count of bases not matched to a gene: 11. CDR3 residues: CASSLGTGGFVVGYTF. The CDR3, as DNA: TGTGCCAGCAGTCTCGGGACAGGGGGCTTTGTTGTTGGCTACACCTTC.

This chain links TRBV5-4 with TRBJ1-3; 8 bases map to TRBD1. Looked up from germline, CDR1 is SGHNT and CDR2 is YYREEE (reference sequence). This CDR3 has 14 residues. The J segment lost 4 bases and the V segment lost 3 bases, leaving 3 bases of the junction unmatched. CDR3 bases: TGTGCCAGCAGCTCCGGACAGGGAGGAAACACCATATATTTT. This sequence encodes CASSSGQGGNTIYF.

CDR3 in DNA: TGTGCCAGCAGTTATAGCGGGAGGGCCCCCTACGAGCAGTACTTC. As protein: CASSYSGRAPYEQYF. V usage is TRBV6-6 and J usage is TRBJ2-7; TRBD2 aligns across 11 bases. Germline trimming cut 3 bases from V and 2 bases from J; bases unmatched to any gene: 3. The CDR3 consists of 15 residues. CDR1 and CDR2 from the germline V gene are MNHNY and SVGAGI (reference sequence).

This clone was picked up one time. The chain links TRBV20-1 to TRBJ2-1, with 7 positions matching TRBD2. CDR1 and CDR2 (germline): DFQATT, SNEGSKA (reference sequence). The ends lost 5 bases at V and 9 bases at J; junction bases unmatched: 1. This CDR3 comprises 10 residues. The CDR3 sequence: CSAPGGEQFF. As DNA, the CDR3 is TGCAGTGCTCCGGGGGGTGAGCAGTTCTTC.

The genes are TRBV28 and TRBJ2-4; D may be TRBD2 (6 bases). Trimming cost V 6 bases and J 2 bases, with 20 bases left between them. From germline, CDR1 is MDHEN and CDR2 SYDVKM. This CDR3 has 17 residues. Here the CDR3 reads CASSLALGGISKNIQYF. The CDR3 DNA is TGTGCCAGCAGCTTAGCTTTGGGGGGAATCTCCAAAAACATTCAGTACTTC.

The chain recombines TRBV27 with TRBJ2-3; 7 nucleotides match TRBD1. V shed 5 bases and J 0 bases; nucleotides not matched to a gene: 8. Germline CDR1 MNHEY, CDR2 SMNVEV (reference sequence). This CDR3 has 16 residues. CDR3 sequence (DNA): TGTGCCAGCAGTACACCGACAGGGACAAGCACAGATACGCAGTATTTT. It specifies CASSTPTGTSTDTQYF.

J is TRBJ1-2 and V is TRBV6-5, with 8 nucleotides matching TRBD1. The V and J ends lost 6 bases and 8 bases, in that order; junction bases with no gene match: 11. CDR1 is MNHEY, CDR2 SVGAGI, per germline. The CDR3 is 14 amino acids. The CDR3 sequence: CASSRGRGRSGYTF. The CDR3, as DNA: TGTGCCAGCAGCAGGGGCAGGGGGCGAAGCGGCTACACCTTC.

The chain couples TRBV5-6 to TRBJ1-3; TRBD1 agrees at 7 bases. CDR1 is SGHDT and CDR2 is YYEEEE in the germline V gene. This CDR3 is 17 amino acids long. V was pared by 0 bases and J by 3 bases, with 9 bases of the junction left unmatched. CDR3 nucleotides: TGTGCCAGCAGCTTGGGAGCCAGGGGGAGACATGGAAACACCATATATTTT. It codes for CASSLGARGRHGNTIYF.

This clone showed up just once. V gene TRBV14 combines with J gene TRBJ2-1; the match to TRBD2 covers 7 bases. The V segment lost 4 bases and the J segment 0 bases; nucleotides outside the gene matches: 0. Germline V gene lookup returns CDR1 SGHDN and CDR2 FVKESK. This CDR3 is 14 amino acids long. Here the CDR3 DNA reads TGTGCCAGCAGCCGCGGGAGCTCCTACAATGAGCAGTTCTTC. Translating gives CASSRGSSYNEQFF.